This T cell receptor (beta chain) was sequenced during a study of Ad26.COV2.S vaccination and SARS-CoV-2 variants. About the study: Each vaccinee took Ad26.COV2.S intramuscularly, once or twice 56 days apart.

Study observations and caveats: Vaccinees displayed broader spike-specific TCR repertoires than placebo recipients. The study found similar non-spike TCR breadth in vaccine and placebo recipients.

Remarks on this clone: Its antigen remains unknown.

Described treatment: about 20 received Ad26.COV2.S at low or high dose, single or two shots; several received placebo; per-sample allocation not given. Day 63 following the first vaccine or placebo injection was when the samples were taken. Germline-derived CDR1 and CDR2 are KGHSY and FQNENV. The CDR3 runs to 17 residues. J was trimmed by 3 bases and V by 4 bases; bases with no gene match: 12. TCRdb's table, derived via immunoSEQ multiplex PCR, lists solely in-frame clones and lacks some. The repertoire consists of about 280,000 clones, with over 75% occurring once and the leading ten covering 2.5% to 3.5%.

The chain joins TRBV16 to TRBJ2-4; 7 bases are a match to TRBD2. The TCR was taken from a person aged 18-65 years who received the Ad26.COV2.S COVID-19 vaccine or a placebo. The specimen was peripheral blood, collected in a trial of Ad26.COV2.S vaccine versus placebo. The CDR3, as DNA: TGTGCCAGCAGCCGGATGATTGGCGGGAGTGGCAAAAACATTCAGTACTTC. Amino acids: CASSRMIGGSGKNIQYF.